The 14 T cell receptor beta chains below come from one sample, sequenced in a study of blood T cell repertoires in COVID-19. Only in-frame clones appear in the TCRdb table, and some are missing; sequencing was by immunoSEQ multiplex PCR. The top ten clones hold roughly 4.3% of a sample with approximately 450,000 clones, more than 85% of them seen once. The sequenced sample consisted of peripheral blood. These receptors all come from a woman in her twenties or thirties with acute or convalescent COVID-19.

The genes are TRBV7-2 and TRBJ2-1, with 7 bases fitting TRBD2. The CDR3 sequence is 15 residues long. Germline lookup yields CDR1 SGHTA and CDR2 FQGNSA. The V segment lost 4 bases and the J segment 8 bases; nucleotides outside the gene matches: 11. As DNA, the CDR3 is TGTGCCAGCAGCTGGACCCCGGGGGGAGGCTATGAGCAGTTCTTC. Translated: CASSWTPGGGYEQFF.

This clone was observed a few times. V usage is TRBV6-5 and J usage is TRBJ1-1, with D possibly matching TRBD1 (5 bases). V shed 4 bases and J shed 1 base, with 10 bases lying between them. Germline V gene sequence: CDR1 MNHEY, CDR2 SVGAGI. The CDR3 length is 14 residues. The CDR3 here is CASSSHGANTEAFF. CDR3 nucleotide sequence: TGTGCCAGCAGTTCCCATGGGGCGAACACTGAAGCTTTCTTT.

The gene calls are TRBV5-8 and TRBJ2-3, with D tentatively TRBD2 (5 bases). Deletions cut 1 base from V and 4 bases from J, with 13 bases between. The CDR3 is 15 amino acids. Germline-derived CDR1 and CDR2 are SGHTS and YDEGEE. The CDR3 nucleotides are TGTGCCAGCAGCTTGCCCGGGGTTAGATCAGATACGCAGTATTTT. It specifies CASSLPGVRSDTQYF.

This clone was observed once. The genes are TRBV7-2 and TRBJ2-3, with TRBD2 as a possible D gene (5 bases). The CDR3 extends over 15 amino acids. Germline assignment: CDR1 SGHTA and CDR2 FQGNSA. V lost 1 base and J lost 5, with 13 bases in between. CDR3 sequence: CASSLELGERDTQYF. For the CDR3, the DNA is TGTGCCAGCAGCTTAGAACTGGGAGAGAGAGATACGCAGTATTTT.

The chain is built from TRBV20-1 and TRBJ1-3; D perhaps matches TRBD1 (6 bases). CDR3 size: 14 residues. CDR1 DFQATT and CDR2 SNEGSKA come from the germline V gene (reference sequence). Trimming removed 3 bases from V and 3 bases from J, with 12 bases in between. Here the CDR3 DNA reads TGCAGTGCTAGTATGGGGGCTGATGGAAACACCATATATTTT. It encodes CSASMGADGNTIYF.

The V gene is TRBV5-1, the J gene TRBJ2-1, with TRBD2 matching 10 bases. Trimming took 3 bases from V and 9 from J; bases not matched to a gene: 12. Germline-derived CDR1 and CDR2 are SGHRS and YFSETQ. This CDR3 has 16 residues. The DNA of the CDR3 is TGCGCCAGCAGCTCTGGAGGAGCGGGGGGGCTCCTTGAGCAGTTCTTC. Translation: CASSSGGAGGLLEQFF. Looking up the rest from reference TRBV5-1 and TRBJ2-1 gives the full variable domain: KAGVTQTPRYLIKTRGQQVTLSCSPISGHRSVSWYQQTPGQGLQFLFEYFSETQRNKGNFPGRFSGRQFSNSRSEMNVSTLELGDSALYLCASSSGGAGGLLEQFFGPGTRLTVL.

This clone was seen just once. The CDR3 spells CASSLGSFRDRDEKLFF. CDR3 bases: TGTGCCAGCAGCTTAGGGTCCTTCCGGGACAGGGATGAAAAACTGTTTTTT. This sequence joins TRBV7-2 and TRBJ1-4; 9 bases map to TRBD1. The CDR3 is 17 amino acids. Trimming removed 1 base from V and 6 bases from J; junction bases left unmatched: 9. Germline CDR1 SGHTA, CDR2 FQGNSA.

The gene calls are TRBV13 and TRBJ2-2; TRBD1 matches 10 bases. Germline assignment: CDR1 PRHDT and CDR2 FYEKMQ (reference sequence). With V trimmed by 5 bases and J by 6 bases, 12 bases remained unmatched. The length of the CDR3 is 17 residues. Written as DNA, the CDR3 is TGTGCCAGCAGCGTAAGGACAGGGGGTCTTGGAGCCGGGGAGCTGTTTTTT. Translation gives CASSVRTGGLGAGELFF.

The chain links TRBV29-1 to TRBJ1-2; 10 nucleotides align to TRBD1. With 4 bases clipped from V and 7 bases from J, the junction kept 3 bases outside the gene matches. The CDR3 totals 12 residues. CDR1 SQVTM and CDR2 ANQGSEA come from the germline V gene. CDR3 bases: TGCAGCGTTGGACAGGGGGCGGGTGGCTACACCTTC. Protein product: CSVGQGAGGYTF.

The rearrangement joins TRBV2 to TRBJ2-7; D call uncertain. Trimming pared 4 bases from V and 2 bases from J, leaving 9 bases between. Germline V lookup: CDR1 SNHLY, CDR2 FYNNEI. The CDR3 has 13 residues. The CDR3: CASSGAITYEQYF. CDR3 nucleotide sequence: TGTGCCAGCAGTGGCGCCATTACCTACGAGCAGTACTTC.

The chain joins TRBV7-9 to TRBJ1-5, with a possible D match to TRBD1 (6 bases). Per germline, CDR1 SEHNR and CDR2 FQNEAQ (reference sequence). CDR3 size: 15 residues. Trimming removed 3 bases from V and 1 base from J, with 10 bases in between. The CDR3 DNA reads TGTGCCAGCAGCTTGACAGACAGGAGCAATCAGCCCCAGCATTTT. Translating gives CASSLTDRSNQPQHF.

The rearrangement joins TRBV7-3 to TRBJ1-1, with D unclear. Trimming stripped 6 bases from V and 0 bases from J, with 8 bases between. Germline CDR1 reads SGHTA; CDR2 reads FQGTGA. The CDR3 totals 13 residues. The CDR3 bases are TGTGCCAGCAGTATAGAGATGAACACTGAAGCTTTCTTT. Amino acids: CASSIEMNTEAFF.

This clone was counted at least ten times. The J gene is TRBJ2-7, the V gene TRBV5-5; no definite D call. The CDR3 is 12 amino acids. CDR1 is SGHKS and CDR2 is YYEKEE in the germline V gene (reference sequence). V dropped 1 base and J dropped 7 bases, with 9 bases sitting between them. CDR3 loop: CASSLWQEEQYF. The CDR3 DNA reads as TGTGCCAGCAGCTTGTGGCAGGAAGAGCAGTACTTC.

V gene TRBV9 combines with J gene TRBJ1-2; D uncertain. The germline V gene has CDR1 SGDLS and CDR2 YYNGEE. Trimming took off 0 bases at V and 5 bases at J, with 23 bases between the two ends. This CDR3 is built from 18 residues. CDR3 loop: CASSVDQRTIHGTYGYTF. CDR3 DNA sequence: TGTGCCAGCAGCGTAGATCAAAGAACTATACACGGAACATATGGCTACACCTTC.